This T cell receptor (beta chain) emerged from a study of shared clonotypes between healthy human individuals. This CDR3 region has 12 residues. CDR1 MDHEN and CDR2 SYDVKM come from the germline V gene. Trimming left V 6 bases short and J 7 bases short, with 12 bases between. The method was immunoSEQ multiplex PCR; TCRdb's version includes in-frame clones alone and lacks a portion of them. The sample holds 2,500,000 or so clones, 85% to 95% seen once. This TCR was recovered from a man between 18 and 35 years old in good health. Some clones in this sample may be carry-over from other donors' samples. The chain has TRBV28 and TRBJ1-2, with D uncertain. Sequencing input: naive CD4+ T cells from PBMCs. The subset denotes: CD45RA+ positively selected. The chain's CDR3 is CASSLREGGYTF. The CDR3 nucleotides read TGTGCCAGCAGCCTAAGGGAGGGTGGCTACACCTTC.